This passage covers 10 T cell receptor beta chains from one sample sequenced in a study of blood T cells in healthy people across ages. Alongside a J-beta primer mix, a sample-barcoded 5' primer served in a second PCR lasting roughly 7 to 11 cycles. TCRdb re-derived calls from the 5' RACE reads in MiXCR, one entry per CDR3 protein. The sample holds around 500,000 distinct CDR3 sequences, over 25% seen once. The same data also went into a second study, on T cells of mothers and their children.

The sequenced sample consisted of blood. The receptors come from a boy aged 2 to 10 in good health.

This clonotype was counted between two and nine times. This chain links TRBV29-1 with TRBJ2-7, with 11 bases fitting TRBD2. The CDR3 runs to 15 residues. V dropped 0 bases and J dropped 3; count of bases not matched to a gene: 4. In germline, CDR1 is SQVTM, CDR2 ANQGSEA. The CDR3 DNA is TGCAGCGTTGAAGATCCCGGGACTAGCGGCTACGAGCAGTACTTC. Protein sequence: CSVEDPGTSGYEQYF.

A few counts support this clonotype. V gene TRBV3-1 combines with J gene TRBJ2-7; D is possibly TRBD1 or TRBD2 (6 bases each). In germline, CDR1 is LGHDT, CDR2 YNNKEL (reference sequence). Trimming stripped 7 bases from V and 9 bases from J, with 19 bases between. The CDR3 has 13 residues. The CDR3 region is CASKNMGGNVQYF. In DNA, the CDR3 is TGTGCCAGCAAGAACATGGGGGGCAATGTGCAGTACTTC.

This clonotype has at least ten counts. The CDR3 DNA reads as TGCAGCGTTGATTCGGGGCGGCCGGAGACCCAGTACTTC. Its protein product is CSVDSGRPETQYF. V is TRBV29-1 and J is TRBJ2-5; either TRBD1 or TRBD2 may supply D (5 bases each). V was shortened by 3 bases and J by 5 bases, with 13 bases between the two germline ends. Looked up from germline, CDR1 is SQVTM and CDR2 is ANQGSEA. This CDR3 comprises 13 residues.

V gene TRBV25-1 combines with J gene TRBJ2-5; no clear D. The J call could be wrong; TRBJ2-1 is a better fit for the DNA end. The CDR3 length is 15 residues. Germline V gene data show CDR1 as MGHDK and CDR2 as SYGVNS. The CDR3 coding sequence is TGTGCCAGCAGTGAATCCCAGAGTATTTTCAATGAGCAGTTCTTC. Its protein product is CASSESQSIFNEQFF.

The rearrangement links TRBV7-6 to TRBJ2-7, with 11 bases aligning to TRBD2. Germline lookup yields CDR1 SGHVS and CDR2 FNYEAQ. The J segment lost 12 bases and the V segment lost 5 bases, leaving 24 bases of the junction unmatched. The CDR3 length is 18 residues. Here the CDR3 reads CASSPGPGTSGLPYELYF. The CDR3 DNA reads as TGTGCCAGCAGCCCAGGACCCGGGACTAGCGGATTACCCTACGAGTTGTACTTC.

The chain recombines TRBV6-1 with TRBJ1-2; 9 bases agree with TRBD1. CDR3 length: 14 amino acids. Trimming cost V 3 bases and J 8 bases; bases outside gene matches: 7. In germline, CDR1 is MNHNS, CDR2 SASEGT. The CDR3 reads CASSEVGQGSGYTF. CDR3 DNA: TGTGCCAGCAGTGAGGTGGGACAGGGCTCCGGCTACACCTTC.

The rearrangement links TRBV14 to TRBJ2-7, with TRBD2 matching over 14 bases. The CDR3 consists of 15 residues. From germline, CDR1 is SGHDN and CDR2 FVKESK. V lost 5 bases to trimming and J lost 7 bases; unmatched junction nucleotides: 7. The CDR3 DNA reads TGTGCCAGCAGCAAGGGACTAGCGGGAGTATGGGAGCAGTACTTC. Its translation is CASSKGLAGVWEQYF.

V and J are TRBV12-3 or TRBV12-4 and TRBJ2-7, with 7 bases lining up with TRBD2. J lost 7 bases, V lost 6 bases, and 6 bases had no gene match. The CDR3 runs to 12 residues. The CDR3 DNA is TGTGCCAGCAGCTTGACAGCGGGAGAGCAGTACTTC. Amino acid sequence: CASSLTAGEQYF.

This clonotype appeared a few times. This chain links TRBV12-3 or TRBV12-4 with TRBJ2-5; the D gene is possibly TRBD1 (6 bases). Near its end, the DNA agrees better with TRBJ2-7, so the J call may be wrong. The CDR3 is made up of 15 amino acids. The DNA for the CDR3 is TGTGCCAGCAGTGCCAGACAGGTCGCGCGGCACGAGCAGTACTTC. Encoded protein: CASSARQVARHEQYF.

This clonotype was observed a handful of times. The gene calls are TRBV6-6 and TRBJ2-3; D ambiguous. V was clipped by 2 bases and J by 3 bases, with 15 bases between them. Germline lookup yields CDR1 MNHNY and CDR2 SVGAGI (reference sequence). This CDR3 comprises 16 residues. The CDR3 coding sequence is TGTGCCAGCAGTTACCGGAAGGGATCGAGGACAGATACGCAGTATTTT. This translates into CASSYRKGSRTDTQYF.